These 14 T cell receptor beta chains came from one sample sequenced in a study of T cell responses to AZD1222 COVID-19 vaccine. The assay was immunoSEQ multiplex PCR, and TCRdb's table has in-frame clones only and misses some. The table shows about 130,000 clones, with 90% to 95% occurring only once. Sequences were derived from peripheral blood, sampled 28 days after the second AZD1222 dose. The receptors originated from an adult who received the AZD1222 COVID-19 vaccine.

The rearrangement uses TRBV6-6 and TRBJ1-1; D remains ambiguous. The CDR3 consists of 16 residues. Trimming cost V 0 bases and J 0 bases, with 11 bases left between them. In germline, CDR1 is MNHNY, CDR2 SVGAGI (reference sequence). The CDR3, as DNA: TGTGCCAGCAGTTACTCTTTCGGGGAGGTGAACACTGAAGCTTTCTTT. Translated, it gives CASSYSFGEVNTEAFF.

The chain employs TRBV28 and TRBJ1-1; no reliable D call. The CDR3 totals 15 residues. The V end lost 7 bases, the J end lost 1 base, and 16 bases lay between the germline ends. Germline V lookup: CDR1 MDHEN, CDR2 SYDVKM. CDR3 nucleotides: TGTGCCAGCACGTTAGCCCCCGAGGGGAACACTGAAGCTTTCTTT. It codes for CASTLAPEGNTEAFF.

The chain uses TRBV20-1 and TRBJ2-1; D is possibly TRBD1 (5 bases). V gave up 3 bases and J gave up 8 bases, with 8 bases separating them. This CDR3 comprises 11 residues. Germline V gene sequence: CDR1 DFQATT, CDR2 SNEGSKA (reference sequence). The CDR3, as DNA: TGCAGTGCTAGTCAGGGTGATGAGCAGTTCTTC. Protein sequence: CSASQGDEQFF.

This clone appeared a single time. The chain employs TRBV7-6 and TRBJ1-3, with D possibly TRBD1 on 5 matching bases. V lost 5 bases and J 3 bases, leaving 11 bases between the germline ends. Germline values: CDR1 SGHVS, CDR2 FNYEAQ. This CDR3 spans 14 amino acids. In DNA form, the CDR3 reads TGTGCCAGCAGCCGTAGCGGGGGTGGAAACACCATATATTTT. It yields the protein CASSRSGGGNTIYF.

V is TRBV10-3 and J is TRBJ1-2; D uncertain. CDR1 is ENHRY and CDR2 is SYGVKD in the germline V gene. Trimming took off 3 bases at V and 7 bases at J, with 9 bases between the two ends. The CDR3 sequence is 12 residues long. CDR3 nucleotide sequence: TGTGCCATCAGTGAAGAGGGTCGTGGCTACACCTTC. Translated: CAISEEGRGYTF.

The chain couples TRBV7-9 to TRBJ1-1, with D maybe TRBD1 (5 bases). The CDR3 has 13 amino acids. V gave up 3 bases and J gave up 1 base, with 6 bases separating them. Germline V CDR1 and CDR2: SEHNR, FQNEAQ (reference sequence). Written as DNA, the CDR3 is TGTGCCAGCAGCTTGGGACGGAACACTGAAGCTTTCTTT. This encodes CASSLGRNTEAFF.

CDR3 sequence reads: CASRGPTEAFF. Written as DNA, the CDR3 is TGTGCCAGCCGAGGACCTACTGAAGCTTTCTTT. The J gene is TRBJ1-1, the V gene TRBV2; D gene unclear. Deletions cut 8 bases from V and 5 bases from J, with 9 bases between. The germline V gene encodes CDR1 SNHLY and CDR2 FYNNEI. The length of the CDR3 is 11 residues.

This rearrangement joins TRBV10-3 to TRBJ2-1; D may be TRBD2 (6 bases). Germline V gene data show CDR1 as ENHRY and CDR2 as SYGVKD. CDR3 length: 14 amino acids. V was cut by 0 bases and J by 6 bases, with 9 bases left in between. The CDR3 DNA reads as TGTGCCATCAGTGAGTCGCCCGGGGGCAATGAGCAGTTCTTC. It codes for CAISESPGGNEQFF.

The chain couples TRBV6-5 to TRBJ2-1, with 8 bases lining up with TRBD1. V lost 6 bases and J lost 0; bases outside the gene matches: 1. The CDR3 is 14 amino acids. Germline CDR1 and CDR2: MNHEY and SVGAGI. CDR3 amino acids: CASRDRASYNEQFF. For the CDR3, the DNA is TGTGCCAGCAGGGACAGGGCCTCCTACAATGAGCAGTTCTTC.

The chain uses TRBV2 and TRBJ1-5; 8 nucleotides align to TRBD1. CDR3 size: 14 residues. Germline V gene lookup returns CDR1 SNHLY and CDR2 FYNNEI. Losses at the gene ends were 5 bases for V and 6 bases for J; bases not matched to a gene: 6. Written as DNA, the CDR3 is TGTGCCAGCAGTCAGGGGGCGCTAAGTCAGCCCCAGCATTTT. Translation gives CASSQGALSQPQHF.

This rearrangement joins TRBV11-3 to TRBJ2-3; D gene uncertain. Germline lookup yields CDR1 SGHNT and CDR2 YENEEA. CDR3 length equals 15 residues. V gave up 5 bases and J gave up 4 bases, with 16 bases separating them. In DNA, the CDR3 is TGTGCCAGCAGCCCCCGATGGCTGACTCCAGATACGCAGTATTTT. Its protein is CASSPRWLTPDTQYF.

This chain links TRBV15 with TRBJ1-2, with 7 bases identical to TRBD1. Germline-derived CDR1 and CDR2 are LNHNV and YYDKDF (reference sequence). V dropped 3 bases and J dropped 1; count of bases not matched to a gene: 11. The CDR3 extends over 17 amino acids. Written as DNA, the CDR3 is TGTGCCACCAGCAGGGAGGGTGGAGGGGGCATTAACTATGGCTACACCTTC. This gives the protein CATSREGGGGINYGYTF.

This clone has a handful of counts. The chain recombines TRBV2 with TRBJ1-4; no firm D call. Trimming left V 5 bases short and J 8 bases short, with 12 bases between. CDR1 and CDR2 from the germline V gene are SNHLY and FYNNEI. The length of the CDR3 is 13 residues. As DNA, the CDR3 is TGTGCCAGCAGTCGGTCAGAGAGCGAAAAACTGTTTTTT. Translated, it gives CASSRSESEKLFF.

The genes are TRBV19 and TRBJ1-5; D unclear. This CDR3 region has 15 residues. The germline gives CDR1 LNHDA, CDR2 SQIVND (reference sequence). Trimming stripped 0 bases from V and 4 bases from J, with 10 bases between. The CDR3: CASSIEGRRNQPQHF. The CDR3 DNA is TGTGCCAGTAGTATAGAAGGGAGGAGAAATCAGCCCCAGCATTTT.